The clone carrying this T cell receptor beta chain was detected only once. The study drew participants aged about 18 to 90 years from approximately 23 US areas. These data come from a study of blood T cell repertoires in COVID-19. Whole-study context: Collection of acute and convalescent COVID-19 samples took place in the United States, Italy and Spain. PBMCs, B-cell-depleted T cells, or T cells were the source of the cDNA or gDNA that made up the material.

The trim removed 2 bases at V and 1 base at J, leaving 4 bases unmatched. The germline V gene encodes CDR1 SGHDT and CDR2 YYEEEE. This CDR3 comprises 16 residues. Original data processing: Scientists estimated how many nucleated cells there were by amplifying reference gene primers. Measured with immunoSEQ multiplex PCR; TCRdb has only the in-frame clones, and not every one. The V and J calls and clone size are taken from that table; D and trimming were inferred from the DNA. The sample lists some 130,000 clones; 84% were seen once. The genes are TRBV5-6 and TRBJ2-1, with 9 bases aligning to TRBD1. Sequencing input: PBMCs or T cells enriched from blood (not recorded which). This clonotype originated in a man aged 40-50 years with acute COVID-19. This CDR3 is CASSFQTGGSYNEQFF. As DNA, the CDR3 is TGTGCCAGCAGCTTCCAGACAGGGGGTTCCTACAATGAGCAGTTCTTC.